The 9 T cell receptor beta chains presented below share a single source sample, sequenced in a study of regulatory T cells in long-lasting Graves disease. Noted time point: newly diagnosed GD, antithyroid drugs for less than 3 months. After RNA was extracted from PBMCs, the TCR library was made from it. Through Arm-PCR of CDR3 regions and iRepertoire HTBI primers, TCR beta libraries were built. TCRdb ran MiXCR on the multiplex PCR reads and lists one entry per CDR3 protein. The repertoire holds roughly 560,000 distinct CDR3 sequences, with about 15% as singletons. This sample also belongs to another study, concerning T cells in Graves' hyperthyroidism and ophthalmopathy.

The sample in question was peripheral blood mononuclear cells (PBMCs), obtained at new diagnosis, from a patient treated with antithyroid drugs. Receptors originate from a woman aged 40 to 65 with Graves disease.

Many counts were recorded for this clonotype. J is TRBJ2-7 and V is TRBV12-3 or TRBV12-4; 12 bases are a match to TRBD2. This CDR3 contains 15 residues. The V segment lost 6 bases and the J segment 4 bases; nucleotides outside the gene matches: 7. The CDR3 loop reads CASSTGTSGPYEQYF. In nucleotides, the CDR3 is TGTGCCAGCAGCACCGGGACTAGCGGGCCTTACGAGCAGTACTTC.

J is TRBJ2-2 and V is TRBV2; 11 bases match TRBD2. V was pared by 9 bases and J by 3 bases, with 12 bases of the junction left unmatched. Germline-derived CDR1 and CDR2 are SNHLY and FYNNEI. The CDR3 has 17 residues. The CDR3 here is CARGSSRLAGYTGELFF. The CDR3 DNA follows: TGTGCCAGGGGATCGTCGCGACTAGCGGGGTACACCGGGGAGCTGTTTTTT.

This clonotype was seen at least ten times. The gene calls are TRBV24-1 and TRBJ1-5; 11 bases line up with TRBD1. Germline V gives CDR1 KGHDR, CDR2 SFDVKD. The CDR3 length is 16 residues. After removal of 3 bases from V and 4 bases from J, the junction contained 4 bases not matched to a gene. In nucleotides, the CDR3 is TGTGCCACCAGTGATCGGGGGACAGGGGGGAATCAGCCCCAGCATTTT. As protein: CATSDRGTGGNQPQHF.

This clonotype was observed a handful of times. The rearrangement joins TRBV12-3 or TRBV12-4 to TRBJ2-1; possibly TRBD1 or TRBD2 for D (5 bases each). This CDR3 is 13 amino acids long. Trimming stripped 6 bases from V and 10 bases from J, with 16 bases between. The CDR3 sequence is CASSSTRGGEQFF. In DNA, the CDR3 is TGTGCCAGCAGCTCAACTAGGGGCGGAGAGCAGTTCTTC.

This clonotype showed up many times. The DNA for the CDR3 is TGTGCCAGCAGTTTCAATCTTGGACAGGGATATAGCAATCAGCCCCAGCATTTT. It encodes CASSFNLGQGYSNQPQHF. V usage is TRBV12-3 or TRBV12-4 and J usage is TRBJ1-5; TRBD1 matches at 8 bases. V dropped 3 bases and J dropped 0; count of bases not matched to a gene: 10. This CDR3 has 18 amino acids.

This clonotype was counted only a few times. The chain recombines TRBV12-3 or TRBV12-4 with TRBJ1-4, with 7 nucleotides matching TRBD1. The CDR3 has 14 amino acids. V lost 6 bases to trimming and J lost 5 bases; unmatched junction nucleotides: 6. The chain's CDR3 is CASSPTDRNEKLFF. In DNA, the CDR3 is TGTGCCAGCAGCCCCACGGACAGGAATGAAAAACTGTTTTTT.

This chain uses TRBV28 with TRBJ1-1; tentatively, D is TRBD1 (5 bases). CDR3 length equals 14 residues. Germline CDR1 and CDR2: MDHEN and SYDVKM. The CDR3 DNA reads TGTGTCTCCCGGCGGGGGGGGTCGTACACTGAAGCTTTCTTT. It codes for CVSRRGGSYTEAFF.

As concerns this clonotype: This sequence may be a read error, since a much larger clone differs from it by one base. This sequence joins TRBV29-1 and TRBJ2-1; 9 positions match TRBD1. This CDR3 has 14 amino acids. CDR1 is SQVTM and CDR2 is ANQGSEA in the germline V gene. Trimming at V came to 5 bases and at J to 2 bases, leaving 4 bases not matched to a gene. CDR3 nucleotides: TGCAGCGTTAAAACAGGGGGCCCCTACAATGAGCAGTTCTTC. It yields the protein CSVKTGGPYNEQFF.

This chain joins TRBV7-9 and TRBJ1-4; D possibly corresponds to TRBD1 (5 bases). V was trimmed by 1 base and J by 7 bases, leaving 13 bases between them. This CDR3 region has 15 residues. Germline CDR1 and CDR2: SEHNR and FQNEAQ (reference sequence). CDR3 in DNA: TGTGCCAGCAGCTTAGACGGGGGTCCAAGTGAAAAACTGTTTTTT. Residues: CASSLDGGPSEKLFF.